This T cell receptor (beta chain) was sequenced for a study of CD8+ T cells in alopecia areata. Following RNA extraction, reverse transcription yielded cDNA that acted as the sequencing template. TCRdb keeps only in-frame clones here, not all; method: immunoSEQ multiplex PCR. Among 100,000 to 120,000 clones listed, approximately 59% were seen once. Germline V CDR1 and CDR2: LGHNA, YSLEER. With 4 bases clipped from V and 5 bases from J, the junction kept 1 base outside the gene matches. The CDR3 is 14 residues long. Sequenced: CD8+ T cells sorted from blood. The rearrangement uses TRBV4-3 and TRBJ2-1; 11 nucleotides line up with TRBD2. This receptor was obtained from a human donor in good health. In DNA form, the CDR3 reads TGCGCCAGCAGCCCGGGACTAGCGGACAATGAGCAGTTCTTC. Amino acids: CASSPGLADNEQFF.